This entry describes one T cell receptor beta chain. Its specificity is unknown. The entry originates in a study of T cell repertoires in cytomegalovirus infection. Background on the study: Newly reported HLA-C-restricted and thoroughly characterized HLA-B-restricted CMV epitopes were employed. Carrying CMV and the relevant HLA type showed in public TCR beta signatures. Study observations and caveats: The ex vivo response was dominated by HLA-C-restricted CMV-specific TCR beta clonotypes. Identification of carriers of CMV plus the relevant HLA was performed using cumulative public TCR beta family frequency.

TCRdb called the reads again in MiXCR, with one record for every CDR3 protein. Found here are 400,000 to 600,000 distinct CDR3 sequences, roughly 43% of them singletons; the top ten hold 43%. This CDR3 is built from 17 residues. The V gene's germline CDR1 is DFQATT and CDR2 SNEGSKA (reference sequence). V was pared by 0 bases and J by 7 bases, with 19 bases between. The rearrangement joins TRBV20-1 to TRBJ1-6, with D possibly being TRBD1 (5 bases). Source: cultured PBMCs, taken from culture after CMV antigen stimulation. The sequence was collected from a human donor in good health (CMV status not recorded). Some clones in this sample may be carry-over from other donors' samples. The DNA of the CDR3 is TGCAGTGCTAGAGATTTCCACCGGGGCGGCTTGAATTCACCCCTCCACTTT. Translated: CSARDFHRGGLNSPLHF.